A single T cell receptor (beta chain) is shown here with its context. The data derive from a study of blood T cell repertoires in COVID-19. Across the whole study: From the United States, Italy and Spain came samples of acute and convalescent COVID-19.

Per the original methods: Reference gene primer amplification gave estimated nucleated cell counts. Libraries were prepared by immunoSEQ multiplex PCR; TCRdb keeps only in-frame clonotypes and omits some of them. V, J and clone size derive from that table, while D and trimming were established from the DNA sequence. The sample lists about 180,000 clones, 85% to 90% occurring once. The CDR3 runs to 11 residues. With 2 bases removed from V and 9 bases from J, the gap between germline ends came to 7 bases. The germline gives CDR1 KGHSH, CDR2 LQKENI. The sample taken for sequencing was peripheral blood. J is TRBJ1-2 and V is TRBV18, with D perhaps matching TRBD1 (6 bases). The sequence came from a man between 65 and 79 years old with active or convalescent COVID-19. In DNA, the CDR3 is TGTGCCAGCTCACCAGACAGGAGCTACACCTTC. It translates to CASSPDRSYTF. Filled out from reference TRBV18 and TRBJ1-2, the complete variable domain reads NAGVMQNPRHLVRRRGQEARLRCSPMKGHSHVYWYRQLPEEGLKFMVYLQKENIIDESGMPKERFSAEFPKEGPSILRIQQVVRGDSAAYFCASSPDRSYTFGSGTRLTVV.